Listed below are T cell receptor beta chains from one sample, sequenced in a study of T cells after yellow fever vaccination. A single record per CDR3 protein comes from TCRdb applying MiXCR to the 5' RACE reads. Of over 300,000 distinct CDR3 sequences listed, around 3.9% are singletons. The sequencing here drew on PBMCs, taken on the day of the yellow fever booster vaccination. The source is a young man who received the YFV17D yellow fever vaccine. Each CDR3 is given with its conserved first and last residue. A D gene is named only where the DNA matches it firmly. Clone size appears in some rows only: once, few, many, or a class for an expanded clone.

V	size	J	D	DNA	CDR3
TRBV29-1	many	TRBJ1-2	NA	TGCAGCGTTGAAGAGCTTAACTATGGCTACACCTTC	CSVEELNYGYTF
TRBV12-3/TRBV12-4	few	TRBJ2-3	TRBD1	TGTGCCAGCAGTCCAGGCAGGACAGGGACCACAGATACGCAGTATTTT	CASSPGRTGTTDTQYF
TRBV20-1	few	TRBJ1-1	NA	TGCAGTGCTAGCACCGACAGGAACACTGAAGCTTTCTTT	CSASTDRNTEAFF
TRBV7-2	many	TRBJ2-7	TRBD2	TGTGCCAGCAGCCTACTAGCGGGGGCGGGGGAGCAGTACTTC	CASSLLAGAGEQYF
TRBV9	NA	TRBJ2-2	NA	TGTGCCAGCAGCGCGGGACACGGAGGAACCGGGGAGCTGTTTTTT	CASSAGHGGTGELFF
TRBV18	NA	TRBJ2-3	TRBD1	TGTGCCAGCTCACTGCTGACCGGGACAGGGGGCGCGGATACGCAGTATTTT	CASSLLTGTGGADTQYF
TRBV7-9	few	TRBJ1-1	NA	TGTGCCAGCAGCTCCTTTTGGTTGAACACTGAAGCTTTCTTT	CASSSFWLNTEAFF
TRBV5-1	few	TRBJ2-7	NA	TGCGCCAGCAGCTTGGATCGGCTCTACGAGCAGTACTTC	CASSLDRLYEQYF
TRBV29-1	few	TRBJ1-2	NA	TGCAGCGTTGATCAGGACTCCTCGGTAGACAGAGCAGCTAACTATGGCTACACCTTC	CSVDQDSSVDRAANYGYTF
TRBV6-5	NA	TRBJ1-6	NA	TGTGCCAGCAGTTACTCGAAAGGGCCCTTGGGTTCACCCCTCCACTTT	CASSYSKGPLGSPLHF
TRBV7-7	many	TRBJ2-1	NA	TGTGCTAGCAGCTTGTCTCTGAGGAGCTCCTACAATGAGCAGTTCTTC	CASSLSLRSSYNEQFF
TRBV7-2	NA	TRBJ2-5	NA	TGTGCCAGCAGCCTCACATCGACAGGGGAGGGACAAGAGACCCAGTACTTC	CASSLTSTGEGQETQYF
TRBV7-2	few	TRBJ2-4	NA	TGTGCCAGCGGCGACATATTGAGGAACATTCAGTACTTC	CASGDILRNIQYF
TRBV18	NA	TRBJ2-1	NA	TGTGCCAGCTCACCATTCGCGGGCGCGGTGGATGAGCAGTTCTTC	CASSPFAGAVDEQFF
TRBV7-2	many	TRBJ2-1	TRBD2	TGTGCCAGCAGCTTGAATATCTTGGTAGCGGGGGGAAATGAGCAGTTCTTC	CASSLNILVAGGNEQFF
TRBV9	few	TRBJ1-2	NA	TGTGCCAGCAGCGAACCCGGGACACCGAGGGAATATGGCTACACCTTC	CASSEPGTPREYGYTF
TRBV5-1	many	TRBJ2-3	TRBD1	TGCGCCAGCAGCTTGGTATGGGCCAGGGGGCGAGGCACAGATACGCAGTATTTT	CASSLVWARGRGTDTQYF
TRBV5-1	many	TRBJ2-1	NA	TGCGCCAGCAGCTTGGAGGGCGGACTGTCCTACAATGAGCAGTTCTTC	CASSLEGGLSYNEQFF
TRBV2	NA	TRBJ2-6	NA	TGTGCCAGCACAGGGGCCGAGTACTCTGGGGCCAACGTCCTGACTTTC	CASTGAEYSGANVLTF
TRBV7-6	few	TRBJ2-1	TRBD1	TGTGCCAGCAGCACCGGACAGGGGTTGGATGAGCAGTTCTTC	CASSTGQGLDEQFF
TRBV28	few	TRBJ1-2	NA	TGTGCCAGCAGTCGTGGACCCCACTCAACTAACTATGGCTACACCTTC	CASSRGPHSTNYGYTF
TRBV29-1	NA	TRBJ2-5	NA	TGCAGCGTTATGGGGGACGAGACCCAGTACTTC	CSVMGDETQYF
TRBV7-9	many	TRBJ1-3	NA	TGTGCCAGCAGCTTGAGCGGGGGCGACGCCGGAAACACCATATATTTT	CASSLSGGDAGNTIYF
TRBV13	NA	TRBJ1-1	NA	TGTGCCAGCAGCCCCAGGAAATTGATGAAGGCTGAAGCTTTCTTT	CASSPRKLMKAEAFF
TRBV11-2	many	TRBJ1-5	NA	TGTGCCAGCAGCTTAGATCGGCGTCAGCCCCAGCATTTT	CASSLDRRQPQHF
TRBV7-6	many	TRBJ2-3	NA	TGTGCCAGCAGCCCCCCGTCCCAGACAGATACGCAGTATTTT	CASSPPSQTDTQYF
TRBV5-1	many	TRBJ2-1	NA	TGCGCCAGCAGCTTGGGGGTTCTCTCCTACAATGAGCAGTTCTTC	CASSLGVLSYNEQFF
TRBV6-2/TRBV6-3	many	TRBJ2-1	NA	TGTGCCAGCAGTTACGGGGGGAACACAGGGAATGAGCAGTTCTTC	CASSYGGNTGNEQFF
TRBV7-2	NA	TRBJ2-5	TRBD2	TGTGCCAGCAGCTTAGGCGGGGGGGACGGGACCCAGTACTTC	CASSLGGGDGTQYF
TRBV4-2	many	TRBJ2-5	NA	TGTGCCAGCAGCCAAGATGATAGGGGTTGGGAGACCCAGTACTTC	CASSQDDRGWETQYF
TRBV7-2	many	TRBJ2-1	NA	TGTGCCAGCAGCTTAGACGGACAGCTTTACAATGAGCAGTTCTTC	CASSLDGQLYNEQFF
TRBV10-3	NA	TRBJ1-2	NA	TGTGCCATCAGTGTCATGAGTCTGGGAAGCTATGGCTACACCTTC	CAISVMSLGSYGYTF
TRBV7-9	NA	TRBJ1-5	NA	TGTGCCAGCAGCTTAGCCGACTGGAATCAGCCCCAGCATTTT	CASSLADWNQPQHF
TRBV19	NA	TRBJ2-7	NA	TGTGCCAGTAGTATAGCTCGACAGAACTACTACGAGCAGTACTTC	CASSIARQNYYEQYF
TRBV7-2	few	TRBJ1-2	NA	TGTGCCAGCAGCCCCAAACCCCCGGGACACAACGTCTATGGCTACACCTTC	CASSPKPPGHNVYGYTF
TRBV4-2	many	TRBJ2-1	TRBD1	TGTGCCAGCAGCCAAGATCCAACAGGGGGCAATGAGCAGTTCTTC	CASSQDPTGGNEQFF
TRBV18	many	TRBJ2-2	NA	TGTGCCAGCTCGTCCCCAGCTGGCACCGGGGAGCTGTTTTTT	CASSSPAGTGELFF
TRBV5-6	many	TRBJ2-1	TRBD2	TGTGCCAGCAGCCTTCTTGTTAGAGCGGGGGAGTACAATGAGCAGTTCTTC	CASSLLVRAGEYNEQFF
TRBV15	many	TRBJ2-5	NA	TGTGCCACCAGCAGTCCACCCGGGGAGACCCAGTACTTC	CATSSPPGETQYF
TRBV2	NA	TRBJ1-1	NA	TGTGCCAGCAGTGAATATTTATTTGAAGCTTTCTTT	CASSEYLFEAFF
TRBV5-4	few	TRBJ2-3	NA	TGTGCCAGCACTGAGGATACCACAGATACGCAGTATTTT	CASTEDTTDTQYF
TRBV12-3/TRBV12-4	many	TRBJ2-7	NA	TGTGCCAGCACCTGGGGGGCCTACGAGCAGTACTTC	CASTWGAYEQYF
TRBV20-1	many	TRBJ2-1	TRBD2	TGCAGTGCTAGAAGTCGGCGGGCAAGCGGGGGGGGCAATGAGCAGTTCTTC	CSARSRRASGGGNEQFF